These T cell receptor beta chains were read from a single sample in a study of regulatory T cells in long-lasting Graves disease. TCRdb re-called the multiplex PCR reads through MiXCR, storing one row per CDR3 protein. In the table there are a few hundred thousand distinct CDR3 sequences, approximately 23% of which are singletons. The sample here was peripheral blood mononuclear cells (PBMCs), taken when the disease was refractory, from a patient treated with antithyroid drugs. The receptors stem from a woman between 35 and 50 years old with Graves disease. Each CDR3 is given with its conserved first and last residue. D genes are given only for firm matches. The size entry is marked missing in some rows and otherwise reads once, few, many or a size class.

.,TRBJ1-2,11,.,TRBV5-1,TGCGCCAGCAGCGGTACTCTTGGCTACACCTTC,CASSGTLGYTF
.,TRBJ2-7,10,many,TRBV28,TGTGCCAGCAGTAGGTACGAGCAGTACTTC,CASSRYEQYF
TRBD1,TRBJ1-4,14,few,TRBV7-2,TGTGCCAGCAGCCAAGACAGGGGAAATGAAAAACTGTTTTTT,CASSQDRGNEKLFF
TRBD1,TRBJ2-7,22,.,TRBV28,TGTGCCAGCAGTTTGTTCCCTTGGGGACAGGGTAGCCTCACTTCCTTAATCTACGAGCAGTACTTC,CASSLFPWGQGSLTSLIYEQYF
.,TRBJ2-2,15,.,TRBV3-1,TGTGCCAGCAGCCAAGACAGGGTGGACACCGGGGAGCTGTTTTTT,CASSQDRVDTGELFF
TRBD1,TRBJ1-4,15,many,TRBV7-9,TGTGCCAGCAGCTTATCCGGGACAGGGGATGAAAAACTGTTTTTT,CASSLSGTGDEKLFF
TRBD1,TRBJ1-4,15,many,TRBV28,TGTGCCAGCAGTTCCAACAGGGGAGGGTGGGAAAAACTGTTTTTT,CASSSNRGGWEKLFF
.,TRBJ2-5,15,few,TRBV12-3/TRBV12-4,TGTGCCAGCAGTTTTTTTGTGCGCTCACAAGAGACCCAGTACTTC,CASSFFVRSQETQYF
.,TRBJ1-5,21,many,TRBV20-1,TGCAGTGCTAGAGATCTTAGGCCTACGGCAGGCTCTTTGTATAGCAATCAGCCCCAGCATTTT,CSARDLRPTAGSLYSNQPQHF
.,TRBJ2-1,18,few,TRBV28,TGTGCCAGCAGAGCCAGGACTTACTCTAAACCTACTAACAATGAGCAGTTCTTC,CASRARTYSKPTNNEQFF
.,TRBJ2-7,14,many,TRBV5-1,TGCGCCAGCAGCTTGTTTTCTGGAGCCTACGAGCAGTACTTC,CASSLFSGAYEQYF
.,TRBJ2-2,16,.,TRBV20-1,TGCAGTGCTAGAGATGGTCAAGGCCGGGGAACCGGGGAGCTGTTTTTT,CSARDGQGRGTGELFF
.,TRBJ2-2,12,once,TRBV2,TGTGCCAGCAGTGTACGGCACGGGGAGCTGTTTTTT,CASSVRHGELFF
.,TRBJ2-7,11,few,TRBV6-2/TRBV6-3,TGTGCCAGCAGTATGACGCCCGAGCAGTACTTC,CASSMTPEQYF
.,TRBJ2-7,11,.,TRBV12-3/TRBV12-4,TGTGCCAGCAGTTTTTCGGTACTGCAGTACTTC,CASSFSVLQYF
.,TRBJ2-2,14,many,TRBV28,TGTGCCAGCAGTCCCCTTTGGCAAACCGGGGAGCTGTTTTTT,CASSPLWQTGELFF
.,TRBJ2-4,14,.,TRBV15,TGTGCCAGCTCGGTGGGGGCGCTGGGAAACATTCAGTACTTC,CASSVGALGNIQYF
TRBD1,TRBJ1-4,18,many,TRBV24-1,TGTGCCACCAGTGATTTAGGGGGCGTCTCTTTCCTGAGTGAAAAACTGTTTTTT,CATSDLGGVSFLSEKLFF
.,TRBJ1-1,14,.,TRBV7-2,TGTGCCAGCAGCCCTCGGAGGGCGGACACTGAAGCTTTCTTT,CASSPRRADTEAFF
TRBD1,TRBJ2-7,16,many,TRBV5-1,TGCGCCAGCAGCCTAACCGGGACAGGTCATCCCTACGAGCAGTACTTC,CASSLTGTGHPYEQYF
.,TRBJ1-1,15,many,TRBV27,TGTGCCAGCAGTGCATACAGGGCATTGAACACTGAAGCTTTCTTT,CASSAYRALNTEAFF
.,TRBJ1-5,18,many,TRBV10-3,TGTGCCATCAGTGATCTCCCGATGGACCCCACTGACGGTAAGGTCCAGCATTTT,CAISDLPMDPTDGKVQHF
.,TRBJ1-2,11,many,TRBV28,TGTGCCAGCAGTTTATCGTATGGCTACACCTTC,CASSLSYGYTF
.,TRBJ2-7,13,.,TRBV14,TGTGCCAGCAGCCAAGATCGCCGTAACGAGCAGTACTTC,CASSQDRRNEQYF
TRBD1,TRBJ2-2,17,many,TRBV28,TGTGCCAGCAGTTTACCTTCCAGGGGACAGCACACCGGGGAGCTGTTTTTT,CASSLPSRGQHTGELFF
TRBD2,TRBJ2-3,15,.,TRBV6-5,TGTGCCAGCAGTTACCCCGGCGGGAGCTTAGATACGCAGTATTTT,CASSYPGGSLDTQYF
.,TRBJ1-6,13,many,TRBV2,TGTGCCAGCAGTGAGGGGAAGGGTTCACCCCTCCACTTT,CASSEGKGSPLHF
.,TRBJ2-7,14,many,TRBV7-2,TGTGCCAGCAGTGGGTTTGTGGGTTCCTACGAGCAGTACTTC,CASSGFVGSYEQYF
.,TRBJ2-3,17,many,TRBV6-5,TGTGCCAGCAGTTACTCCACCTTGGGGGAGGTCACAGATACGCAGTATTTT,CASSYSTLGEVTDTQYF
.,TRBJ2-7,11,.,TRBV6-9,TGTGCCAGCAGTTACGAGAACGAGCAGTACTTC,CASSYENEQYF
.,TRBJ1-1,11,many,TRBV28,TGTGCCAGCATCCTCCCGCCGGCGGCTTTCTTT,CASILPPAAFF
.,TRBJ1-1,14,many,TRBV7-3,TGTGCCAGCAGCTTAGGCACTATGAACACTGAAGCTTTCTTT,CASSLGTMNTEAFF
.,TRBJ2-5,12,.,TRBV2,TGTGCCAGCAGAGACTTACAAGAGACCCAGTACTTC,CASRDLQETQYF
.,TRBJ1-2,14,many,TRBV12-3/TRBV12-4,TGTGCCAGCAGTTTTGGCAGGGTGAGCTATGGCTACACCTTC,CASSFGRVSYGYTF
.,TRBJ2-7,16,.,TRBV6-1,TGTGCCAGCAGTCCACGATTCTATACCCCAACTTACGAGCAGTACTTC,CASSPRFYTPTYEQYF
.,TRBJ2-7,13,.,TRBV20-1,TGCAGTGCCATACCCCTCTCTCATAACGAGCAGTACTTC,CSAIPLSHNEQYF
TRBD2,TRBJ2-2,15,.,TRBV3-1,TGTGCCAGCAGCCCTTCCTGGACTAGCGCCGGGGAGCTGTTTTTT,CASSPSWTSAGELFF
.,TRBJ2-6,16,.,TRBV6-5,TGTGCCAGCAGTTACCGCTCGGGGTCTGGGGCCAACGTCCTGACTTTC,CASSYRSGSGANVLTF
TRBD2,TRBJ2-1,17,.,TRBV3-1,TGTGCCAGCAGCGTACCCCAAGCGGGAGGTACCTACAATGAGCAGTTCTTC,CASSVPQAGGTYNEQFF
.,TRBJ2-3,17,.,TRBV6-9,TGTGCCAGCAGTTCTCAGTTGGCAGGGGTTAGCACAGATACGCAGTATTTT,CASSSQLAGVSTDTQYF
.,TRBJ2-2,15,.,TRBV7-9,TGTGCCAGCAGCGAGGGACGGCAGAACACCGGGGAGCTGTTTTTT,CASSEGRQNTGELFF
.,TRBJ2-5,15,.,TRBV12-3/TRBV12-4,TGTGCCAGCAGTGTTTTTCCCCCCACTCAAGAGACCCAGTACTTC,CASSVFPPTQETQYF
.,TRBJ2-5,14,.,TRBV19,TGTGCCAGTAGGAAAGGGGGTGGACAAGAGACCCAGTACTTC,CASRKGGGQETQYF
TRBD2,TRBJ2-5,18,many,TRBV19,TGTGCCAGTAGCTTCGTGGCTAGCGGGACAGCGTACCAAGAGACCCAGTACTTC,CASSFVASGTAYQETQYF
.,TRBJ2-6,14,many,TRBV6-2/TRBV6-3,TGTGCCAGCAGTTACTCGTCTGGGGCCAACGTCCTGACTTTC,CASSYSSGANVLTF
.,TRBJ1-1,13,many,TRBV28,TGTGCCAGCAGCCTGGGGGGCGGGCGGGAAGCTTTCTTT,CASSLGGGREAFF
.,TRBJ2-7,16,few,TRBV10-3,TGTGCCATCAGTGAGTCTGTCCCCGGCGAATCCTACGAGCAGTACTTC,CAISESVPGESYEQYF
TRBD1,TRBJ1-2,15,many,TRBV10-3,TGTGCCATCAGTGATTCGACAGGGACTAACTATGGCTACACCTTC,CAISDSTGTNYGYTF
.,TRBJ1-5,13,few,TRBV5-5,TGTGCCAGCAGCTCGACCCTTTCTCAGCCCCAGCATTTT,CASSSTLSQPQHF
.,TRBJ2-7,14,many,TRBV28,TGTGCCAGCACCTTACAGCGGCGCCCCTACGAGCAGTACTTC,CASTLQRRPYEQYF
TRBD2,TRBJ2-7,16,many,TRBV11-2,TGTGCCAGCAGCTCCCTAGCGGGAGCAGGGAACTACGAGCAGTACTTC,CASSSLAGAGNYEQYF
.,TRBJ2-2,14,many,TRBV12-3/TRBV12-4,TGTGCCAGCAGCGTGGGACTTCGCTTCGGGGAGCTGTTTTTT,CASSVGLRFGELFF
TRBD2,TRBJ2-2,16,.,TRBV5-1,TGCGCCAGCAGCCGGGAACTAGCGGGGAACACCGGGGAGCTGTTTTTT,CASSRELAGNTGELFF
.,TRBJ2-7,13,once,TRBV28,TGTGCCAGCACCCAGGACCCGGGGTACGAGCAGTACTTC,CASTQDPGYEQYF
.,TRBJ2-1,16,.,TRBV15,TGTGCCACCAGCAGTTTAGCGGGCAGGGGAGGAAATGAGCAGTTCTTC,CATSSLAGRGGNEQFF
TRBD1,TRBJ2-1,15,.,TRBV10-3,TGTGCCATCAGTTCGACAGGGGGCTCCTACAATGAGCAGTTCTTC,CAISSTGGSYNEQFF